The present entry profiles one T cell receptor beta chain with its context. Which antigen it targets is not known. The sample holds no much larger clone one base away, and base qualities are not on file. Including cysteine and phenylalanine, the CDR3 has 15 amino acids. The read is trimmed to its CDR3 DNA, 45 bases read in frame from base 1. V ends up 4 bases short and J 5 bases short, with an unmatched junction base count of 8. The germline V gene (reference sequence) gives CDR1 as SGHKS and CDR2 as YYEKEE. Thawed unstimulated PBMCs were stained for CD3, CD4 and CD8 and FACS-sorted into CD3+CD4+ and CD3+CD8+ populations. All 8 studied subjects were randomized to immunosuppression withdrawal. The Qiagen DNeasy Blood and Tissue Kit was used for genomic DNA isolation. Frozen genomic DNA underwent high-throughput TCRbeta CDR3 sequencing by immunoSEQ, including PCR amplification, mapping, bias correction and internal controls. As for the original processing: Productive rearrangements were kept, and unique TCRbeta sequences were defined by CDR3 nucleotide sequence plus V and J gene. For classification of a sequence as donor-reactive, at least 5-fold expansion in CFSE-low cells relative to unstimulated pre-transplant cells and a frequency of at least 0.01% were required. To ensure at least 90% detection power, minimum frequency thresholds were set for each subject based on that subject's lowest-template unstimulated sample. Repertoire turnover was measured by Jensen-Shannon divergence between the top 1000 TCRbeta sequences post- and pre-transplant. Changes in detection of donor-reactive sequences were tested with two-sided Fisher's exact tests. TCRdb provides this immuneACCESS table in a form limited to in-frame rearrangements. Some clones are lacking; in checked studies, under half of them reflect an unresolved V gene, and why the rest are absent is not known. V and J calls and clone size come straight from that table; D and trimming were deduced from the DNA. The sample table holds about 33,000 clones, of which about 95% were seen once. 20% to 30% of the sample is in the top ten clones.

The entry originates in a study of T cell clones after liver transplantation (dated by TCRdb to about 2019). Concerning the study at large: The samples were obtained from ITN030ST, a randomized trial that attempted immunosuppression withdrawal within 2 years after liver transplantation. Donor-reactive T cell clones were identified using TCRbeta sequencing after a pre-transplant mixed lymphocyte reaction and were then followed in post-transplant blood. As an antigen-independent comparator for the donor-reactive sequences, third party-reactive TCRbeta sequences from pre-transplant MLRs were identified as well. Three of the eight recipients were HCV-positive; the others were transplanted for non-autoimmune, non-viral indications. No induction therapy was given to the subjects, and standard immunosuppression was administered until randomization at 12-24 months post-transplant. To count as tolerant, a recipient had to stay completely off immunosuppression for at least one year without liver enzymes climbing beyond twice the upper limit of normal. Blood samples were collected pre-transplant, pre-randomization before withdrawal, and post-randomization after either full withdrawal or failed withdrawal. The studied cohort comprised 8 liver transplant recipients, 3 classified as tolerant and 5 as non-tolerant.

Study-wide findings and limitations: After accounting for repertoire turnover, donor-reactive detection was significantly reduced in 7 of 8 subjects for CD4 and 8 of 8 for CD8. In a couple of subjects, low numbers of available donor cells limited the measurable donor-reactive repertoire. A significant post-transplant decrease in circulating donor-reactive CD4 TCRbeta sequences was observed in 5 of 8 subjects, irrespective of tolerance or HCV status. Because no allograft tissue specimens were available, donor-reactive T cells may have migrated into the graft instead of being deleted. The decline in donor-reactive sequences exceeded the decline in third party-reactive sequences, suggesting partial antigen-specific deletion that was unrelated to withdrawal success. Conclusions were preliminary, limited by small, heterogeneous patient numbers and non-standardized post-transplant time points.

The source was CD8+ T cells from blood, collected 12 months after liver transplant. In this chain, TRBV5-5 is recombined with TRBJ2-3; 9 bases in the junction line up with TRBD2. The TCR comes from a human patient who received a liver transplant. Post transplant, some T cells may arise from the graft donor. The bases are TGTGCCAGCAGCCCGTGGGCTAGCGGGATAGATACGCAGTATTTT. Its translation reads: CASSPWASGIDTQYF. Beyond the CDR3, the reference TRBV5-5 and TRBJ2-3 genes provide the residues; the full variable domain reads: DAGVTQSPTHLIKTRGQQVTLRCSPISGHKSVSWYQQVLGQGPQFIFQYYEKEERGRGNFPDRFSARQFPNYSSELNVNALLLGDSALYLCASSPWASGIDTQYFGPGTRLTVL.